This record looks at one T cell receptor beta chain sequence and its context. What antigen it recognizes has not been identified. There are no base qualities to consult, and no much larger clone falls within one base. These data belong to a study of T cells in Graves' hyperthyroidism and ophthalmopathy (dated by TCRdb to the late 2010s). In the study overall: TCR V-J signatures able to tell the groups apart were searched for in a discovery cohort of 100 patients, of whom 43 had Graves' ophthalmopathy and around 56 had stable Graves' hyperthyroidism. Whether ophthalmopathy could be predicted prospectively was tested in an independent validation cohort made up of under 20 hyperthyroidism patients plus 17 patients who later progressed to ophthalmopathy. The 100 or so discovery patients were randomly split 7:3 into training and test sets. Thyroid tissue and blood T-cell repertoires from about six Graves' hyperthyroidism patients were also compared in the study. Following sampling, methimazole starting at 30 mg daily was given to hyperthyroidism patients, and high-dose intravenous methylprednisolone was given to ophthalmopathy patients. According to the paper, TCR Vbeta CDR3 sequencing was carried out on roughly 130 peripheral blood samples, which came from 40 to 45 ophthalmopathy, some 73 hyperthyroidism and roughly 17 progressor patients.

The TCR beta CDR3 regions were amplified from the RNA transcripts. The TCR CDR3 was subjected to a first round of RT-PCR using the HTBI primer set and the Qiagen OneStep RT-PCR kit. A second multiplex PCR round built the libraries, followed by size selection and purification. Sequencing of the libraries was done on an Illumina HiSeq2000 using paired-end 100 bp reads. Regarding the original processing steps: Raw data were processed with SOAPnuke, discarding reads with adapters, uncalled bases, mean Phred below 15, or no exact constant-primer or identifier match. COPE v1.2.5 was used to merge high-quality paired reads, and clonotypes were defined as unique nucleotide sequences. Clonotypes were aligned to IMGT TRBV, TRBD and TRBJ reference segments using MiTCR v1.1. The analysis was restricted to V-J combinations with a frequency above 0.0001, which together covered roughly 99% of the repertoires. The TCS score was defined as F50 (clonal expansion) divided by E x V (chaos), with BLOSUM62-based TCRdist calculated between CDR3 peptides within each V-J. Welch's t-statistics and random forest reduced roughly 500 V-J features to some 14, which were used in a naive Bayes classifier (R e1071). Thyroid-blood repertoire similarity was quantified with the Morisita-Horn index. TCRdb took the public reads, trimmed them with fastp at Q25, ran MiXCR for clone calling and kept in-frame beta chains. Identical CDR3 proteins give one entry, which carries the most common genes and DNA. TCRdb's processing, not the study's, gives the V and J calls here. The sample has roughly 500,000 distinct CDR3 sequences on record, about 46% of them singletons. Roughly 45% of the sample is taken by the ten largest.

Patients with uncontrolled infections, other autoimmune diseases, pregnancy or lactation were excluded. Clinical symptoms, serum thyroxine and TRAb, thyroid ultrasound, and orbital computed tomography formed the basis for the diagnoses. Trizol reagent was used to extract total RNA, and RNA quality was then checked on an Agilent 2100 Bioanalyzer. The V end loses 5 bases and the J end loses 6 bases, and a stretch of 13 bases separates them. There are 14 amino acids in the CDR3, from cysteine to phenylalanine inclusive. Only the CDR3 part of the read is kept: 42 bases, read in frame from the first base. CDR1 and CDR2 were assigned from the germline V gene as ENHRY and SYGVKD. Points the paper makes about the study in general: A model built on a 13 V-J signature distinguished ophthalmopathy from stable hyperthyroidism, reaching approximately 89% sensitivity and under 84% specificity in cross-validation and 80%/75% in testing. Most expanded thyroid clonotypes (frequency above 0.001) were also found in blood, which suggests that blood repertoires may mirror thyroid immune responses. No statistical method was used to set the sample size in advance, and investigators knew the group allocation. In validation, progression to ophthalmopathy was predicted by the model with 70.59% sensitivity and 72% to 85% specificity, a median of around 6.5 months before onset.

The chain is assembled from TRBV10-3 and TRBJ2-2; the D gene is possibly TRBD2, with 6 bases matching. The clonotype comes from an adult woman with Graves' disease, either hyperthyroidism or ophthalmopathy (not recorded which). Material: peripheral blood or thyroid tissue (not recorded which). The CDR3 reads CAISISGSAGELFF. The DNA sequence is TGTGCCATCAGTATAAGCGGGTCGGCCGGGGAGCTGTTTTTT.